The sequence of this TCR beta chain was determined in a study of CD8+ T cells in alopecia areata. Notes on the study in general: Many expanded lesional clones persisted in scalp and blood during tofacitinib. Scalp data also include sequences from resident alphabeta T cells of normal skin.

The germline V and J ends were trimmed by 1 base and 10 bases, with 10 bases remaining between them. The CDR3 extends over 12 amino acids. CDR1 is SEHNR and CDR2 is FQNEAQ in the germline V gene (reference sequence). Documented treatment: oral pan-JAK inhibitor, 5-10 mg twice daily. Of note for this clone: Its antigen is not identified.

RNA extraction was followed by reverse transcription into cDNA, which acted as the sequencing template. TCRdb's copy holds only in-frame clones and misses some; the assay was immunoSEQ multiplex PCR. The sample consists of hundreds of thousands of clones, about 62% of them appearing once. Sequenced here: CD4+ T cells sorted from blood, sampled at week 24, from a patient treated with tofacitinib. The chain links TRBV7-9 to TRBJ1-1; D gene unclear. The receptor was isolated from a human donor with alopecia areata. This CDR3 is CASSLEGRTAFF. DNA of the CDR3: TGTGCCAGCAGCTTAGAAGGGAGGACAGCTTTCTTT.